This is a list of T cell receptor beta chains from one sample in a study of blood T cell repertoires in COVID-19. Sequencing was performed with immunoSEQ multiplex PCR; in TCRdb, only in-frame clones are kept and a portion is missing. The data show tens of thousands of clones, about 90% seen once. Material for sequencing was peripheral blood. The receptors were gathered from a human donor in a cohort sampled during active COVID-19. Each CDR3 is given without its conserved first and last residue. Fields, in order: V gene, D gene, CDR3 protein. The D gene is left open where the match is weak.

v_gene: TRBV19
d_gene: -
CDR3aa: ATSIRDTSNQPQH

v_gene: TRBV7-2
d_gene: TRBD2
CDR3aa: ASSLAGAQETQY

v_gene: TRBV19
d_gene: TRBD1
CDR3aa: ASSTGTGYSHEQY

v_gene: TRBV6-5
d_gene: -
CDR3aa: ASSSLRDTEAF

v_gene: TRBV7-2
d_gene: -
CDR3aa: ASSSPTYNEQF

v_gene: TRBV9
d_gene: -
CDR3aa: ASSVAQVGTGELF

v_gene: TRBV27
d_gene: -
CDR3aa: ASRPLTLSSYEQY

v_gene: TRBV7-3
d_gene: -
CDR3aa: ASSLSRGDTQY

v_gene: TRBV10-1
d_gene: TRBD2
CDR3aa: ASSEGLAAPYEQY

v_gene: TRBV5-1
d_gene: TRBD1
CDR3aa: ASSLGQGLGTEAF

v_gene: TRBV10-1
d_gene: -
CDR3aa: ASSERRDLRQF

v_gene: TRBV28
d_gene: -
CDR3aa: ASTPPHRYQETQY

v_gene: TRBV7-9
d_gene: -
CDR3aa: ASGGEGNQPQH

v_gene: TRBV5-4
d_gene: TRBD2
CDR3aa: ASSFGGGSTDTQY

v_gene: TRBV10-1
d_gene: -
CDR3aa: ASSESLAGELF

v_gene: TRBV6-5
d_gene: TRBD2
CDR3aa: ASMKPSGNYEQY

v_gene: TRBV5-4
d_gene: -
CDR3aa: ASSFHKAGLSYEQY

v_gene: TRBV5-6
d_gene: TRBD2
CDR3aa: ASSLGLAAFGGANVLT

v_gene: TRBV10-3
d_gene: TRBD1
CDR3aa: AISEDRGRYNEQF

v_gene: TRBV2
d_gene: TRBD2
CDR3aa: ASTGASGRAGELF

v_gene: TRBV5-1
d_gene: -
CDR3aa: ASSLSRSTDTQY

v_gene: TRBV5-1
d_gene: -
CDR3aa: ASSPLSGRDFSYEQY

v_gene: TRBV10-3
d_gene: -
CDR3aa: AISEKPGPSNTEAF